This TCR beta chain was obtained from a study of shared clonotypes between healthy human individuals. The study drew its donors from healthy HIV-negative adults without recent acute infections or vaccinations. TCRdb keeps only in-frame clones here, not all; method: immunoSEQ multiplex PCR. Here the sample spans more than 1.2 million clones, roughly 98.5% being singletons. The germline V and J ends were trimmed by 5 bases and 4 bases, with 18 bases remaining between them. Germline CDR1 is LNHNV and CDR2 is YYDKDF (reference sequence). There are 15 residues in the CDR3. Sequencing was done on a sample of naive CD4+ T cells sorted from blood. The subset denotes: CD45RA+ positively selected. The rearrangement links TRBV15 to TRBJ2-7; TRBD2 might be the D (5 bases). The origin of this receptor is a man younger than 40 in good health. This CDR3 reads CATSVPRGHSYEQYF. CDR3 DNA sequence: TGTGCCACCAGCGTACCCCGAGGGCACAGTTACGAGCAGTACTTC.